What follows are 10 T cell receptor beta chains derived from one specimen sequenced in a study of blood T cells in healthy people across ages. Through a sample-barcoded 5' primer and a J-beta primer mix, a second PCR was run for 7 to 11 cycles. One entry per CDR3 protein results from TCRdb running MiXCR on the 5' RACE reads. The data contain about 1.6 million distinct CDR3 sequences, around 35% of them singletons. The sample was blood. The receptor source for this set is a woman aged 25 to 45 in good health.

This clonotype appeared a few times. J is TRBJ2-7 and V is TRBV6-2 or TRBV6-3, with 14 bases aligning to TRBD2. The CDR3 covers 17 residues. Germline CDR1 reads MNHEY; CDR2 reads SVGEGT. V shed 5 bases and J 0 bases; nucleotides not matched to a gene: 6. In DNA, the CDR3 is TGTGCCAGCAGTCCGCGGACTAGCGGGGGGAGCTCCTACGAGCAGTACTTC. Its translation is CASSPRTSGGSSYEQYF.

The table lists this clonotype with many counts. The chain joins TRBV29-1 to TRBJ1-2; D possibly corresponds to TRBD1 (6 bases). V was pared by 3 bases and J by 4 bases, with 12 bases between. The V gene's germline CDR1 is SQVTM and CDR2 ANQGSEA. This CDR3 is built from 13 residues. For the CDR3, the DNA is TGCAGCGTTGAGGAGGGGGTGGGCTATGGCTACACCTTC. It is translated as CSVEEGVGYGYTF.

The chain couples TRBV27 to TRBJ2-5, with D perhaps matching TRBD2 (5 bases). Germline V lookup: CDR1 MNHEY, CDR2 SMNVEV (reference sequence). This CDR3 has 13 residues. V lost 6 bases and J 11 bases, leaving 19 bases between the germline ends. The CDR3 bases are TGTGCCAGCAGGTCCCTAGCCGGTGTCGGGCAGTACTTC. This encodes CASRSLAGVGQYF.

The chain couples TRBV7-8 to TRBJ2-1; no clear D. This CDR3 is 14 amino acids long. Per germline, CDR1 SGHVS and CDR2 FQNEAQ. Trimming left V 5 bases short and J 5 bases short, with 13 bases between. The CDR3 spells CASSPTELNNEQFF. In DNA form, the CDR3 reads TGTGCCAGCAGCCCGACGGAGTTAAACAATGAGCAGTTCTTC.

V and J are TRBV5-6 and TRBJ2-7; 9 nucleotides align to TRBD1. The CDR3 contains 17 residues. V lost 3 bases to trimming and J lost 3 bases; unmatched junction nucleotides: 13. CDR1 is SGHDT, CDR2 YYEEEE, per germline. The CDR3: CASSSLTGTGTHYEQYF. CDR3 coding DNA: TGTGCCAGCAGCTCCCTAACCGGGACAGGGACCCACTACGAGCAGTACTTC.

This clonotype was recorded once. The genes are TRBV2 and TRBJ2-3, with D possibly matching TRBD2 (6 bases). This CDR3 contains 15 residues. CDR1 and CDR2 (germline): SNHLY, FYNNEI. V gave up 6 bases and J gave up 4 bases, with 17 bases separating them. The CDR3: CASRALALQADTQYF. Here the CDR3 DNA reads TGTGCCAGCAGAGCACTAGCCCTCCAGGCAGATACGCAGTATTTT. Full variable domain (rest looked up from reference TRBV2 and TRBJ2-3): EPEVTQTPSHQVTQMGQEVILRCVPISNHLYFYWYRQILGQKVEFLVSFYNNEISEKSEIFDDQFSVERPDGSNFTLKIRSTKLEDSAMYFCASRALALQADTQYFGPGTRLTVL.

This clonotype was seen a handful of times. The rearrangement links TRBV20-1 to TRBJ2-7; 7 bases are shared with TRBD1. This CDR3 comprises 13 residues. From germline, CDR1 is DFQATT and CDR2 SNEGSKA (reference sequence). As DNA, the CDR3 is TGCAGATTCAGACAGGGATTGTTCCACGAGCAGTACTTC. This gives the protein CRFRQGLFHEQYF.

This rearrangement joins TRBV12-3 or TRBV12-4 to TRBJ2-2, with 7 bases that match TRBD2. The junction had 9 bases not matched to a gene; V was cut back by 5 bases and J by 6 bases. The CDR3 covers 15 residues. CDR3 sequence: CASSPAGSDAGELFF. The CDR3 bases are TGTGCCAGCAGTCCAGCGGGGTCGGACGCCGGGGAGCTGTTTTTT.

The chain uses TRBV13 and TRBJ2-3; 9 bases fit TRBD2. With V trimmed by 5 bases and J by 9 bases, 12 bases remained unmatched. Per germline, CDR1 PRHDT and CDR2 FYEKMQ (reference sequence). The CDR3 length is 15 residues. In nucleotides, the CDR3 is TGTGCCAGCAGCCTCGGGGCTAGCGGGGAACGGACGCAGTATTTT. Its protein product is CASSLGASGERTQYF.

This clonotype was counted between two and nine times. The chain couples TRBV20-1 to TRBJ2-3, with TRBD2 matching 7 bases. V lost 0 bases, J lost 3 bases, and 6 bases stayed unmatched. CDR3 length: 15 amino acids. Germline CDR1 reads DFQATT; CDR2 reads SNEGSKA (reference sequence). CDR3 coding DNA: TGCAGTGCTAGAGATCCTAGCGGCCGTACAGATACGCAGTATTTT. Encoded protein: CSARDPSGRTDTQYF.